The clone carrying this T cell receptor beta chain came up a few times. Antigen specificity is unknown. The data were taken from a study of blood T cells in healthy people across ages. Then a second PCR, running about 6 to 11 cycles, was carried out with a sample-barcoded 5' primer and a J-beta primer mix. TCRdb redid the calling of the 5' RACE reads with MiXCR, one entry per CDR3 protein. The table includes about 640,000 distinct CDR3 sequences, 45% to 65% detected once. The V and J ends lost 1 base and 0 bases, in that order; junction bases with no gene match: 4. Germline CDR1 reads SGHRS; CDR2 reads YFSETQ. The CDR3 runs 16 residues. Findings and limits, study-wide: Estimated diversity that came from one million T cells was considered an underestimate.

V gene TRBV5-1 combines with J gene TRBJ2-1; 7 bases map to TRBD1. This receptor was taken from a man aged 60 to 75 in good health. The sequenced sample was blood. CDR3 region: CASSLLQGSSYNEQFF. In DNA, the CDR3 is TGCGCCAGCAGCTTGCTACAGGGGAGCTCCTACAATGAGCAGTTCTTC. Using reference TRBV5-1 and TRBJ2-1 for the parts outside the CDR3, the full variable domain is KAGVTQTPRYLIKTRGQQVTLSCSPISGHRSVSWYQQTPGQGLQFLFEYFSETQRNKGNFPGRFSGRQFSNSRSEMNVSTLELGDSALYLCASSLLQGSSYNEQFFGPGTRLTVL.